These 6 T cell receptor beta chains were all obtained from the same sample, sequenced in a study of OX40 agonist ivuxolimab in advanced cancers. The table came from immunoSEQ multiplex PCR; TCRdb's copy has only in-frame clones and leaves some out. The table has about 16,000 clones, over 75% seen once. The input for sequencing was CD4+ or CD8+ T cells sorted from blood, taken in a trial of the OX40 agonist ivuxolimab. The receptors here all came from an adult with an advanced solid tumor such as melanoma, head and neck, liver or kidney cancer.

The rearrangement links TRBV6-1 to TRBJ2-2; 9 bases fit TRBD2. The germline CDR1 and CDR2 sequences are MNHNS and SASEGT. V trimming: 2 bases; J trimming: 4 bases; junction bases outside the gene matches: 2. There are 15 residues in the CDR3. CDR3 protein: CASSELAGLTGELFF. The CDR3 DNA follows: TGTGCCAGCAGTGAACTAGCGGGACTCACCGGGGAGCTGTTTTTT.

In nucleotides, the CDR3 is TGTGCCAGCAGCTGGGGGACGGTGGACTCCTACGAGCAGTACTTC. Translating it yields CASSWGTVDSYEQYF. The chain employs TRBV11-2 and TRBJ2-7; tentatively, D is TRBD1 or TRBD2 (5 bases each). Trimming took 4 bases from V and 0 from J, leaving 13 bases between them. The CDR3 contains 15 residues. Germline V gene sequence: CDR1 SGHAT, CDR2 FQNNGV.

This clone showed up just a few times. The chain combines TRBV4-3 with TRBJ1-2; a weak D match, TRBD1 (6 bases). The CDR3 is made up of 15 amino acids. Germline V gives CDR1 LGHNA, CDR2 YSLEER. V was trimmed by 1 base and J by 0 bases, leaving 9 bases between them. The CDR3 DNA sequence: TGCGCCAGCAGCCAAGGAGGGGGTTCTAACTATGGCTACACCTTC. Residues: CASSQGGGSNYGYTF.

The CDR3 bases are TGTGCCAGCAGCTACGCGGGAGGTATCGACAATGAGCAGTTCTTC. Translated: CASSYAGGIDNEQFF. J is TRBJ2-1 and V is TRBV9, with 8 bases that match TRBD2. The CDR3 runs to 15 residues. The trim removed 4 bases at V and 5 bases at J, leaving 8 bases unmatched. Germline-derived CDR1 and CDR2 are SGDLS and YYNGEE.

In its sample, this clone was seen a few times. The chain carries TRBV4-1 and TRBJ1-1; D not resolved. V lost 4 bases, J lost 1 base, and 7 bases lay in between. This CDR3 contains 13 residues. Germline V lookup: CDR1 MGHRA, CDR2 YSYEKL. The CDR3 nucleotides are TGCGCCAGCAGCCGCTGGGAGAACACTGAAGCTTTCTTT. It is translated as CASSRWENTEAFF.

The V call is TRBV6-5, the J call TRBJ1-2, with D possibly being TRBD1 (5 bases). Looked up from germline, CDR1 is MNHEY and CDR2 is SVGAGI. CDR3 size: 15 residues. Trimming pared 0 bases from V and 6 bases from J, leaving 14 bases between. This CDR3 is CASSYSPGTGDGYTF. CDR3 DNA: TGTGCCAGCAGTTACTCCCCCGGGACCGGAGATGGCTACACCTTC.